The T cell receptor beta chain under discussion was sequenced for a study of blood T cell repertoires in COVID-19. The study drew participants aged about 18 to 95 years from roughly 25 US areas. Participants reported their clinical history, and cohort assignment relied on those reports. The data were produced by immunoSEQ multiplex PCR, yet TCRdb's version contains in-frame clones alone and is incomplete. The data show a few hundred thousand clones, with roughly 85% seen just once and roughly 4% held by the top ten. Unmatched junction bases numbered 6, after V lost 0 bases and J lost 5 bases. The V gene's germline CDR1 is SGHDT and CDR2 YYEEEE. The CDR3 spans 15 residues.

Sequenced input: PBMCs or T cells enriched from blood (not recorded which). The clonotype comes from a woman in her twenties or thirties who had recovered from COVID-19. The V call is TRBV5-6, the J call TRBJ2-5; TRBD1 aligns across 8 bases. The CDR3 here is CASSLGTGLAETQYF. In DNA, the CDR3 is TGTGCCAGCAGCTTGGGGACAGGGCTCGCGGAGACCCAGTACTTC. Together with reference TRBV5-6 and TRBJ2-5, the CDR3 gives the full variable domain: DAGVTQSPTHLIKTRGQQVTLRCSPKSGHDTVSWYQQALGQGPQFIFQYYEEEERQRGNFPDRFSGHQFPNYSSELNVNALLLGDSALYLCASSLGTGLAETQYFGPGTRLLVL.